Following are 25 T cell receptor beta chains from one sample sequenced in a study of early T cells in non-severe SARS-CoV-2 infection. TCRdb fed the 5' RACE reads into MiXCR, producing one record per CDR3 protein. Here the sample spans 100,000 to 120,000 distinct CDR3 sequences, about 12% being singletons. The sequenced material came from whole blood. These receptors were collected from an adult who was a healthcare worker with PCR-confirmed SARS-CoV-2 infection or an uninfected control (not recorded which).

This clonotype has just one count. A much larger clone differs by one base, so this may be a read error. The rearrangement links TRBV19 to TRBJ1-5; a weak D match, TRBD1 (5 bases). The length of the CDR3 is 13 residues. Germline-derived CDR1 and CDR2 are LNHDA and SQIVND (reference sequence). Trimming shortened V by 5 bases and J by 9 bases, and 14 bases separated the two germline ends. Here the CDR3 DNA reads TGTGCCAGTAGTCGGGACTTGTTTCGGCCCCAGCATTTT. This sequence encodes CASSRDLFRPQHF.

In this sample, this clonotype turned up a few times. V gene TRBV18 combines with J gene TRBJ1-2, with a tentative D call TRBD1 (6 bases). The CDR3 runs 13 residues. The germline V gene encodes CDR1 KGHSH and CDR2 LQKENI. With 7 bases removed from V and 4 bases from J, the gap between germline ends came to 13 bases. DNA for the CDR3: TGTGCCAGCTGCCCCACAGGGCTCTATGGCTACACCTTC. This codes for CASCPTGLYGYTF.

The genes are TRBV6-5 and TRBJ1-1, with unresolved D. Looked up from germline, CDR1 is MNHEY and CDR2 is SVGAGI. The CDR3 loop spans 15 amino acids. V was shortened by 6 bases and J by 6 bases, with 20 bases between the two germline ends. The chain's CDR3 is CASRVKEGPHSEAFF. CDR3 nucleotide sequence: TGTGCCAGCAGGGTGAAAGAGGGCCCTCATTCTGAAGCTTTCTTT.

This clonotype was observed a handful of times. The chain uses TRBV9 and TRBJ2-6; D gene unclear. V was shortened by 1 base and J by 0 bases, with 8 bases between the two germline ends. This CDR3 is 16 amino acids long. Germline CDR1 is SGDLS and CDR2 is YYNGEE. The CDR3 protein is CASSVSAASGANVLTF. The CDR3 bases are TGTGCCAGCAGCGTATCTGCCGCCTCTGGGGCCAACGTCCTGACTTTC. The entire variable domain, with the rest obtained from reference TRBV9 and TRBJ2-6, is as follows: DSGVTQTPKHLITATGQRVTLRCSPRSGDLSVYWYQQSLDQGLQFLIQYYNGEERAKGNILERFSAQQFPDLHSELNLSSLELGDSALYFCASSVSAASGANVLTFGAGSRLTVL.

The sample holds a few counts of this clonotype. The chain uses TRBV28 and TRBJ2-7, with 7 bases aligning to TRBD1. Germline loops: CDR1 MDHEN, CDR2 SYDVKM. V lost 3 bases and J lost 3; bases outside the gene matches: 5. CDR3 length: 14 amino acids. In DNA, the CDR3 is TGTGCCAGCAGTTTGGGACAGCTTTACTACGAGCAGTACTTC. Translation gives CASSLGQLYYEQYF.

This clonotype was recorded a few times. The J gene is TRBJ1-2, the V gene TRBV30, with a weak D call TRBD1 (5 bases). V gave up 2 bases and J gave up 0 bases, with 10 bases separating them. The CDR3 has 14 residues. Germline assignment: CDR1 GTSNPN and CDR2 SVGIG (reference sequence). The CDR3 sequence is CAWSLYRTNYGYTF. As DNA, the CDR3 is TGTGCCTGGAGTCTATACAGGACTAACTATGGCTACACCTTC. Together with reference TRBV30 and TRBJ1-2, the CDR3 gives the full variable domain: SQTIHQWPATLVQPVGSPLSLECTVEGTSNPNLYWYRQAAGRGLQLLFYSVGIGQISSEVPQNLSASRPQDRQFILSSKKLLLSDSGFYLCAWSLYRTNYGYTFGSGTRLTVV.

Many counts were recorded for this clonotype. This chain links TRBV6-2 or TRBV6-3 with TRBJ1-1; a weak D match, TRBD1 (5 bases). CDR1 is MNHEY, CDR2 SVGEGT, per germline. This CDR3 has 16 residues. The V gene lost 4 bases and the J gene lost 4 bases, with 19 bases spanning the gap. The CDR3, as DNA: TGTGCCAGCAGTTTGGGGGGGGAAGGAATCGGCACTGAAGCTTTCTTT. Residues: CASSLGGEGIGTEAFF.

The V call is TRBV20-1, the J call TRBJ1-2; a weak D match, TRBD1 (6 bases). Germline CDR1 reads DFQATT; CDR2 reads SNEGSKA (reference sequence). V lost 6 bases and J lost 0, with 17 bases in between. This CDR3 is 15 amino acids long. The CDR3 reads CSAPRLDRPNYGYTF. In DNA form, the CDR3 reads TGCAGTGCCCCCAGGCTGGACAGACCTAACTATGGCTACACCTTC.

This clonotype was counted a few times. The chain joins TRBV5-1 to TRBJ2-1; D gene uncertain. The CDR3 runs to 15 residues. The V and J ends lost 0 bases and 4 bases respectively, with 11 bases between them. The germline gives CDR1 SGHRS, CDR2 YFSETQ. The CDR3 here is CASSLEGVRYNEQFF. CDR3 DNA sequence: TGCGCCAGCAGCTTGGAAGGCGTTCGGTACAATGAGCAGTTCTTC.

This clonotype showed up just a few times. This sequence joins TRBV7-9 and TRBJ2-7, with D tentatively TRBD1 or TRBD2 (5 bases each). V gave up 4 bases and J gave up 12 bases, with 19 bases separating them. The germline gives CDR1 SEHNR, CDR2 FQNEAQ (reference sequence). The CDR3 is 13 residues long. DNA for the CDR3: TGTGCCAGCAGCTCCCCCGCTAACCGGGGCCTGTACTTC. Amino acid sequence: CASSSPANRGLYF.

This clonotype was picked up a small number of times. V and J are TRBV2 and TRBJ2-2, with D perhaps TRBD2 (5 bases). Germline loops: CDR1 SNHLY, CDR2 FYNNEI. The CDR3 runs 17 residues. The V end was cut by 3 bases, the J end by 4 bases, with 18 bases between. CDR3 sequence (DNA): TGTGCCAGCAGTGAGTCTAGCCTAAACTGGGCCACCGGGGAGCTGTTTTTT. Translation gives CASSESSLNWATGELFF.

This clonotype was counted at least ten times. CDR3 region: CASSLVVGNTQYF. The CDR3 nucleotides are TGTGCCAGCAGCTTGGTGGTAGGGAATACGCAGTATTTT. The chain carries TRBV11-2 and TRBJ2-3; D call uncertain. CDR1 and CDR2 from the germline V gene are SGHAT and FQNNGV. This CDR3 is 13 amino acids long. The V end was cut by 3 bases, the J end by 7 bases, with 11 bases between.

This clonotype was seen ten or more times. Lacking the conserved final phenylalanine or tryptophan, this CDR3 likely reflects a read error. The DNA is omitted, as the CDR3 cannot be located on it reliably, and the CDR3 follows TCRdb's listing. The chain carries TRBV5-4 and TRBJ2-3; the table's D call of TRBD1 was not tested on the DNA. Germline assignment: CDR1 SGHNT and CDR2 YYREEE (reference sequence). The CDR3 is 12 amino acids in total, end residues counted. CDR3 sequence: CASSSGAQGLRY.

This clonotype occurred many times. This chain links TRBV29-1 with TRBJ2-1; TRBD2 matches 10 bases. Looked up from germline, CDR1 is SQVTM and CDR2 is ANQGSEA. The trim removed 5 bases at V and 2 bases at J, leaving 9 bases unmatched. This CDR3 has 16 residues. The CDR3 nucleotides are TGCAGCGTTAGCGCGACTAGCGGGCTGACCTACAATGAGCAGTTCTTC. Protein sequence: CSVSATSGLTYNEQFF.

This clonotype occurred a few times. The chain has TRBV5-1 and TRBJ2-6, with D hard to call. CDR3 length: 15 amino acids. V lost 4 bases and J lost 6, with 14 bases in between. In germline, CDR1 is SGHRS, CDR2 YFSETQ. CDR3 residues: CASSPGPWVANVLTF. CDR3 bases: TGCGCCAGCAGCCCTGGGCCTTGGGTGGCCAACGTCCTGACTTTC.

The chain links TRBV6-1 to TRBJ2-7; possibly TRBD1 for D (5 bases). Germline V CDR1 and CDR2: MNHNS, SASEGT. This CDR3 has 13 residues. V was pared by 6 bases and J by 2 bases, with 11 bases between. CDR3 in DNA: TGTGCCAGCAGCCGCGACAGACCCTACGAGCAGTACTTC. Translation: CASSRDRPYEQYF.

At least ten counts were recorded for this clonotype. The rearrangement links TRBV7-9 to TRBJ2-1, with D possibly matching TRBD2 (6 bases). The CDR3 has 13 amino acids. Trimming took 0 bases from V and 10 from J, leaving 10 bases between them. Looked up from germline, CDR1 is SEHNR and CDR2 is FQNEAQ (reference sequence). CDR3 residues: CASSLAGGQEQFF. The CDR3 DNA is TGTGCCAGCAGCTTAGCGGGAGGCCAGGAGCAGTTCTTC.

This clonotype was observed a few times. CDR3 sequence: CAWSVPGIGYEQFF. The CDR3 DNA reads TGTGCCTGGAGTGTACCCGGGATTGGCTATGAGCAGTTCTTC. J is TRBJ2-1 and V is TRBV30; TRBD2 might be the D (5 bases). Per germline, CDR1 GTSNPN and CDR2 SVGIG (reference sequence). Between the trimmed V and J ends, which lost 0 bases and 8 bases, there was a span of 14 bases. The CDR3 totals 14 residues.

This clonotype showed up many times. The CDR3 nucleotides read TGTGCCAGCAGCTTAGGCCCGGGACTAGCCTACAATGAGCAGTTCTTC. Translated, it gives CASSLGPGLAYNEQFF. V and J are TRBV11-2 and TRBJ2-1, with 8 positions matching TRBD2. Germline loops: CDR1 SGHAT, CDR2 FQNNGV. CDR3 length: 16 residues. Losses at the gene ends were 1 base for V and 2 bases for J; bases not matched to a gene: 4.

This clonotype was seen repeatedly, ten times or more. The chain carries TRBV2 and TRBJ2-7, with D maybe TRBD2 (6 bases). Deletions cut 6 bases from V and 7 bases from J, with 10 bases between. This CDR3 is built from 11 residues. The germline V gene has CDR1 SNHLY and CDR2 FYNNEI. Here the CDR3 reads CASRTSGEQYF. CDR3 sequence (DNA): TGTGCCAGCAGGACTAGTGGGGAGCAGTACTTC.

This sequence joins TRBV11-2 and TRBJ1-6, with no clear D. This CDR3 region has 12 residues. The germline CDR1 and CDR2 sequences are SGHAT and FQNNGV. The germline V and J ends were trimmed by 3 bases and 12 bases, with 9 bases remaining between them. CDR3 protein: CASSFLSIPLHF. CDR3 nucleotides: TGTGCCAGCAGCTTCCTAAGTATACCCCTCCACTTT.

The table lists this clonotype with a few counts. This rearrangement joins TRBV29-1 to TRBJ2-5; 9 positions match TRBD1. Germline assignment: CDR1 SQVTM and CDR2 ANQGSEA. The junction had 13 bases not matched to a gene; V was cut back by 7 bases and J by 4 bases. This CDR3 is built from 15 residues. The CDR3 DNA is TGCAGCGCAAATTCCGGGACAGGGTATGGAGAGACCCAGTACTTC. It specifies CSANSGTGYGETQYF.

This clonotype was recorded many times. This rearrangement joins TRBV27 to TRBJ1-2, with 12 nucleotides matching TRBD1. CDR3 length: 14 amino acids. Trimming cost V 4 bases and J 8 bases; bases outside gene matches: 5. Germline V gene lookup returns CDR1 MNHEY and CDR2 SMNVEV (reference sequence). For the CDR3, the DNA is TGTGCCAGCAGTTCGGGACAGGGGGCTAGAGGCTACACCTTC. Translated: CASSSGQGARGYTF.

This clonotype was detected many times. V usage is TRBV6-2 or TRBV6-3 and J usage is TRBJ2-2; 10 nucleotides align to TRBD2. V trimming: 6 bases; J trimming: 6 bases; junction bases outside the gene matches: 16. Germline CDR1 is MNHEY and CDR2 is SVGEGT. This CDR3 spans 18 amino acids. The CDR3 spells CASRWRTSGGIDAGELFF. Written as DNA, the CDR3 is TGTGCCAGCAGATGGAGGACTAGCGGAGGGATTGACGCCGGGGAGCTGTTTTTT.

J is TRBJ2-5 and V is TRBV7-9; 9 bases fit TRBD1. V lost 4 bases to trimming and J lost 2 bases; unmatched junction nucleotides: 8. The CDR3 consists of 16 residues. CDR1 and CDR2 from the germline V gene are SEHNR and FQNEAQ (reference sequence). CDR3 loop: CASSSSDRGAQETQYF. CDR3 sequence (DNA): TGTGCCAGCAGCTCCTCTGACAGGGGGGCGCAAGAGACCCAGTACTTC.